This T cell receptor beta chain was recovered during a study of cytomegalovirus exposure and HLA in healthy donors. Study-level background: Earlier, 95 million to 130 million unique TCR beta sequences were recovered from 200 million or so T cells by an analysis. Regarding the study as a whole: Productive status was seen about 87% or about 30% of the time for most TCR beta V segments in an earlier analysis.

60 Vbeta and 13 Jbeta primers were used in PCR. As originally analysed: Later, about 80 million unique TCR beta chains were counted in an analysis, and roughly 11 million of them were shared. Here immunoSEQ multiplex PCR was the method, and the copy in TCRdb shows in-frame clones only, minus some. D and trimming come from the DNA, and the V and J calls and clone size come from that table. The sample records roughly 110,000 clones, 75% to 85% being singletons. CDR1 is MDHEN, CDR2 SYDVKM, per germline. The CDR3 has 14 amino acids. Trimming took 4 bases from V and 7 from J; bases not matched to a gene: 4. Turning to this clone: Its target is unknown.

The specimen was PBMCs. The TCR comes from a woman between 18 and 29 years old in good health and CMV-seropositive. V usage is TRBV28 and J usage is TRBJ1-6; 7 nucleotides line up with TRBD1. The CDR3 reads CASSSTGVNSPLHF. DNA for the CDR3: TGTGCCAGCAGTTCAACAGGGGTGAATTCACCCCTCCACTTT.